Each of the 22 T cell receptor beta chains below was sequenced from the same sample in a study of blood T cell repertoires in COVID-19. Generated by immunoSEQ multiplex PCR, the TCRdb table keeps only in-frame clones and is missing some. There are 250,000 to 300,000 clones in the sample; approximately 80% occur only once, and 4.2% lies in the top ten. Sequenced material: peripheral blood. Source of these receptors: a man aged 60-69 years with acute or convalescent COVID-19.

The CDR3 here is CASSAGTSGSYNEQFF. CDR3 DNA: TGTGCCAGCAGCGCAGGGACTAGCGGGAGCTACAATGAGCAGTTCTTC. The V and J genes are TRBV9 and TRBJ2-1, with 14 nucleotides matching TRBD2. V gave up 3 bases and J gave up 3 bases; unmatched junction bases: 2. The CDR3 is made up of 16 amino acids. From germline, CDR1 is SGDLS and CDR2 YYNGEE.

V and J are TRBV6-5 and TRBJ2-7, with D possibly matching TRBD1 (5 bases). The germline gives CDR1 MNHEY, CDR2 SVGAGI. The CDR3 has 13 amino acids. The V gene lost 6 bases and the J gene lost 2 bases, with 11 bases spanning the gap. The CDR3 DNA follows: TGTGCCAGCAGGGGTCGGACAACCTACGAGCAGTACTTC. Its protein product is CASRGRTTYEQYF.

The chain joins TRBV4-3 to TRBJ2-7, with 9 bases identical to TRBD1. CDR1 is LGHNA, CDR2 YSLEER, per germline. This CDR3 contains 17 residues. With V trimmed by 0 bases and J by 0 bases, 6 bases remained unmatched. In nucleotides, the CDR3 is TGCGCCAGCAGCCAAGAGTACCGGGACAGGGTCTCCTACGAGCAGTACTTC. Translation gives CASSQEYRDRVSYEQYF.

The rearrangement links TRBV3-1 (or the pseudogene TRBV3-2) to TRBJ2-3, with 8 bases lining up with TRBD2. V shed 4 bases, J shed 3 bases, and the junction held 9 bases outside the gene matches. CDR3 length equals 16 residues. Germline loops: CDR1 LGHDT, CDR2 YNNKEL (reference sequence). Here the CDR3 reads CASSLNSGTLTDTQYF. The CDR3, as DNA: TGTGCCAGCAGCCTAAATAGCGGGACTTTAACAGATACGCAGTATTTT.

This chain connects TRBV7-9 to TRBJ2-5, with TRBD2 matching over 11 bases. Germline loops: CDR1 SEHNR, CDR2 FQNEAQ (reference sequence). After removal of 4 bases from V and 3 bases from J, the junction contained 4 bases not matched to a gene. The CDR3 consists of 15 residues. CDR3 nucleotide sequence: TGTGCCAGCAGCTCCCTGGGACTAGCGGAAGAGACCCAGTACTTC. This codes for CASSSLGLAEETQYF.

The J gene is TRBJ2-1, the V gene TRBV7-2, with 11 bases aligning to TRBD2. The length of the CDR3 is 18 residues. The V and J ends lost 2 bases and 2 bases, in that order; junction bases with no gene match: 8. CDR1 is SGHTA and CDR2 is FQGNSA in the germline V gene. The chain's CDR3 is CASSLLSSGGPPYNEQFF. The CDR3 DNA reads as TGTGCCAGCAGCTTACTTTCTAGCGGGGGGCCACCCTACAATGAGCAGTTCTTC.

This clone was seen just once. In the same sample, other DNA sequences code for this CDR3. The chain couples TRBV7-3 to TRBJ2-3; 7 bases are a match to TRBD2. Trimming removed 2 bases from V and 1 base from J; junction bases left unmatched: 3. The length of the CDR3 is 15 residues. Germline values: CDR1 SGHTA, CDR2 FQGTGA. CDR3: CASSLGLGGTDTQYF. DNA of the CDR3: TGTGCCAGCAGCTTAGGACTAGGCGGCACAGATACGCAGTATTTT.

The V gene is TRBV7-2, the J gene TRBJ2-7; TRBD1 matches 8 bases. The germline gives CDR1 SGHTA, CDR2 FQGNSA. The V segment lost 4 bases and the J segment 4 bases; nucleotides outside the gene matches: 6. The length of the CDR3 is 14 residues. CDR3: CASSYRQGAYEQYF. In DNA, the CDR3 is TGTGCCAGCAGCTACCGGCAGGGGGCGTACGAGCAGTACTTC. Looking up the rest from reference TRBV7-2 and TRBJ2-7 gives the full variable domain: GAGVSQSPSNKVTEKGKDVELRCDPISGHTALYWYRQSLGQGLEFLIYFQGNSAPDKSGLPSDRFSAERTGGSVSTLTIQRTQQEDSAVYLCASSYRQGAYEQYFGPGTRLTVT.

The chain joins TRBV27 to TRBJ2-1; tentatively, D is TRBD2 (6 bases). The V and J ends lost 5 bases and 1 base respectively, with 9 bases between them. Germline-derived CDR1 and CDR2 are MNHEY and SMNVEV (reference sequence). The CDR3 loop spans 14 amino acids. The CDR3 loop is CASSPGGSYNEQFF. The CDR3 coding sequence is TGTGCCAGCAGTCCCGGGGGTTCCTACAATGAGCAGTTCTTC.

CDR3 sequence (DNA): TGTGCCAGCAGCTCCGATTCTAGCGGTTACAATGAGCAGTTCTTC. Translating gives CASSSDSSGYNEQFF. V gene TRBV3-1 (or the pseudogene TRBV3-2) combines with J gene TRBJ2-1; 7 bases align to TRBD2. This CDR3 contains 15 residues. The V gene's germline CDR1 is LGHDT and CDR2 YNNKEL (reference sequence). V shed 5 bases, J shed 4 bases, and the junction held 8 bases outside the gene matches.

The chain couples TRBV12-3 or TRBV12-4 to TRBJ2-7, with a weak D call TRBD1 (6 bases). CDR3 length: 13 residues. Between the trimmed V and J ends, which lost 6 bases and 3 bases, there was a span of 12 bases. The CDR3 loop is CASSREGGYEQYF. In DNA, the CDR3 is TGTGCCAGCAGCAGGGAAGGGGGCTACGAGCAGTACTTC.

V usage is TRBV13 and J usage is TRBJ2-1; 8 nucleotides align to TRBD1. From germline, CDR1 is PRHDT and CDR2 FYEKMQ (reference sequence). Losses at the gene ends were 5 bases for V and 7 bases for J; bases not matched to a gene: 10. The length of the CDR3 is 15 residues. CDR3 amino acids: CASSPQGAQGNEQFF. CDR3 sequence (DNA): TGTGCCAGCAGCCCCCAGGGGGCTCAAGGGAATGAGCAGTTCTTC.

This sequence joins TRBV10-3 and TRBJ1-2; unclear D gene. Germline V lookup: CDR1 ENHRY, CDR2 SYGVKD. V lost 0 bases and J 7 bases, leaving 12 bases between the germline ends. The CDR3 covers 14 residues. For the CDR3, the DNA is TGTGCCATCAGTGAGTCGACTCGGGGAGGTGGCTACACCTTC. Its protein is CAISESTRGGGYTF.

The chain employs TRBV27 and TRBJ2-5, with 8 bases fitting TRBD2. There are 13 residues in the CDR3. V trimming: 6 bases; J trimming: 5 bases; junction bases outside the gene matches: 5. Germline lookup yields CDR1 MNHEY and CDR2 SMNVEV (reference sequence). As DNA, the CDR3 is TGTGCCAGCAGAGCGGGAGTCCGGGAGACCCAGTACTTC. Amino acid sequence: CASRAGVRETQYF.

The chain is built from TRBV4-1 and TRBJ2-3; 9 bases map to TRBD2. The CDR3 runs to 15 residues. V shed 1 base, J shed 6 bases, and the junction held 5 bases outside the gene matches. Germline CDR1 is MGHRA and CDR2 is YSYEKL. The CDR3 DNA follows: TGCGCCAGCAGCCAAGCCCCTAGCGGGGTTGATACGCAGTATTTT. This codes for CASSQAPSGVDTQYF.

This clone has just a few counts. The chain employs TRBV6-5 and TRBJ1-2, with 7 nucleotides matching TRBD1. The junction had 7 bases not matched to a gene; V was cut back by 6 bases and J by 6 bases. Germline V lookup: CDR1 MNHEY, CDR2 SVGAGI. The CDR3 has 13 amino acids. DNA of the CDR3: TGTGCCAGCAGGACGGGACAGCAACATGGCTACACCTTC. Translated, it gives CASRTGQQHGYTF.

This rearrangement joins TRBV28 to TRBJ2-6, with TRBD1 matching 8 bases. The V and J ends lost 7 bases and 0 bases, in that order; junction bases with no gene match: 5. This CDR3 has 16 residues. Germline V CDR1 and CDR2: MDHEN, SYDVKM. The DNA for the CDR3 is TGTGCCAGCACGCAGGGGGCCCTCTCTGGGGCCAACGTCCTGACTTTC. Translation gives CASTQGALSGANVLTF.

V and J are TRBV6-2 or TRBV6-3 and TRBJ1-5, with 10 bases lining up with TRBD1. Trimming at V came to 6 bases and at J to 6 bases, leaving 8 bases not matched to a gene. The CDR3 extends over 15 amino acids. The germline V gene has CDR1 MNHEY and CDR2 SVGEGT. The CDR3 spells CASSRQGAYSQPQHF. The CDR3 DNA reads TGTGCCAGCAGCCGACAGGGGGCCTACTCTCAGCCCCAGCATTTT.

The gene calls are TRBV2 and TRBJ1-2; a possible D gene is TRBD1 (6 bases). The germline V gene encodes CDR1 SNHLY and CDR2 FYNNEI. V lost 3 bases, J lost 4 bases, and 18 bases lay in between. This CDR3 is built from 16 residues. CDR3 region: CASSETGHPGAYGYTF. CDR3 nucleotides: TGTGCCAGCAGTGAGACCGGGCACCCAGGGGCCTATGGCTACACCTTC.

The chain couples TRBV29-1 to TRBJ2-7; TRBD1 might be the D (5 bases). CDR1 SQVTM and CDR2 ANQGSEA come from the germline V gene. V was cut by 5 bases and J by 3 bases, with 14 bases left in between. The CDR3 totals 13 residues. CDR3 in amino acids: CSVSTGPVYEQYF. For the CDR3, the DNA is TGCAGCGTTTCCACAGGCCCCGTCTACGAGCAGTACTTC.

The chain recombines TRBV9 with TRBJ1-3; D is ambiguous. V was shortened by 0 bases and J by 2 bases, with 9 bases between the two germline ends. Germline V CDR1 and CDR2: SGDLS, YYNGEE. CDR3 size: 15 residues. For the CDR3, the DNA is TGTGCCAGCAGCGTAGGGGCAGGTGCTGGAAACACCATATATTTT. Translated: CASSVGAGAGNTIYF. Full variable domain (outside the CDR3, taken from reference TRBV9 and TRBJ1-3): DSGVTQTPKHLITATGQRVTLRCSPRSGDLSVYWYQQSLDQGLQFLIQYYNGEERAKGNILERFSAQQFPDLHSELNLSSLELGDSALYFCASSVGAGAGNTIYFGEGSWLTVV.

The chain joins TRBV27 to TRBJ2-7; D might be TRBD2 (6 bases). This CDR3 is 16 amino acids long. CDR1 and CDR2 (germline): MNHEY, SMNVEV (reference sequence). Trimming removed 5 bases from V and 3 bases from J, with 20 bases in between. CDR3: CASSPQAGSLIYEQYF. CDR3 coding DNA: TGTGCCAGCAGTCCTCAGGCGGGGTCTCTAATCTACGAGCAGTACTTC.